This T cell receptor beta chain was retrieved from a study of OX40 agonist ivuxolimab in advanced cancers. Background on the study: Prior checkpoint blockade (anti-PD-1, anti-PD-L1 or anti-CTLA-4) was permitted; 40% had it.

The CDR3 contains 15 residues. The trim removed 6 bases at V and 4 bases at J, leaving 7 bases unmatched. In germline, CDR1 is SGHAT, CDR2 FQNNGV. Sequenced by immunoSEQ multiplex PCR; TCRdb stores in-frame clones only, minus some. The sample has around 63,000 clones, approximately 79% seen once. The material was CD4+ or CD8+ T cells sorted from blood, obtained in a trial of the OX40 agonist ivuxolimab. The rearrangement links TRBV11-2 to TRBJ2-3; 10 bases are a match to TRBD1. This TCR came from an adult with an advanced solid tumor such as melanoma, head and neck, liver or kidney cancer. CDR3 DNA sequence: TGTGCCAGCAGGTTGACAGGGGGCAGATCAGATACGCAGTATTTT. Translation gives CASRLTGGRSDTQYF. The variable domain in full, with the rest retrieved from reference TRBV11-2 and TRBJ2-3, is EAGVAQSPRYKIIEKRQSVAFWCNPISGHATLYWYQQILGQGPKLLIQFQNNGVVDDSQLPKDRFSAERLKGVDSTLKIQPAKLEDSAVYLCASRLTGGRSDTQYFGPGTRLTVL.